Shown below are 20 T cell receptor beta chains from a single sample sequenced in a study of tissue T cells after allogeneic stem cell transplantation. Clones were sequenced by immunoSEQ multiplex PCR, and TCRdb holds only the in-frame ones, with some missing. The repertoire holds 48,000 or so clones, with approximately 73% as singletons. Sequencing was carried out using sorted cells pooled from one or two spleens. These receptors were taken from a pool of C57BL/6 mice in good health.

Regarding this clone: The genes and germline here are from mouse. The read stops 1 residue short of the end of the CDR3; the missing end is completed from the germline J gene. The chain links TRBV16 to TRBJ1-4; TRBD1 might be the D (6 bases). V was cut by 3 bases and J by 7 bases, with 9 bases left in between. The CDR3 runs to 13 residues. Germline V lookup: CDR1 SGHSA, CDR2 FRNQAP. The CDR3 DNA, read in part, is TGTGCAAGCAGCTTTACAGGGACCGAAAGATTATTT. This sequence encodes CASSFTGTERLF. The full CDR3 reads CASSFTGTERLFF.

As concerns this clone: The genes and germline here are from mouse. The CDR3 is cut off 1 residue early in the read; its end comes from the germline J gene. V usage is TRBV20 and J usage is TRBJ2-5; no clear D. CDR1 GFQATS and CDR2 STVNSAI come from the germline V gene. The CDR3 is made up of 14 amino acids. V lost 2 bases to trimming and J lost 0 bases, with 9 bases between them. CDR3: CGARLTDNQDTQYF. The covered CDR3 bases are TGTGGTGCTAGGCTCACAGATAACCAAGACACCCAGTAC.

Notes on this clone: Gene names and germline refer to mouse. The read terminates 1 residue before the CDR3 end, so the remaining end is supplied by the germline J gene. V gene TRBV14 combines with J gene TRBJ2-1; 11 bases are a match to TRBD2. The germline gives CDR1 SGHDT, CDR2 FRDEAV. This CDR3 contains 16 residues. V dropped 1 base and J dropped 3; count of bases not matched to a gene: 3. The part of the CDR3 DNA that was read is TGTGCCAGCAGTTTCGGGACTGGGGGACCCTATGCTGAGCAGTTC. This translates into CASSFGTGGPYAEQF. Given in full, the CDR3 is CASSFGTGGPYAEQFF.

With regard to this clone: Gene names follow the mouse nomenclature. The read finishes 1 residue shy of the CDR3 end, and the germline J gene is used to complete it. The chain employs TRBV19 and TRBJ1-4; 8 bases are shared with TRBD1. Germline values: CDR1 FNHDT, CDR2 SITEND (reference sequence). V was clipped by 6 bases and J by 5 bases; unmatched bases: 3. The CDR3 consists of 13 residues. The sequenced CDR3 bases are TGTGCCAGCACCGGACAGGGAAACGAAAGATTATTT. This codes for CASTGQGNERLF. The CDR3 in its entirety is CASTGQGNERLFF.

As to this clone: Gene labels here are mouse ones. The read ends 1 residue shy of where the CDR3 ends; the end is completed using the germline J gene. The J gene is TRBJ2-3, the V gene TRBV23; TRBD2 reflects the table's D call only, with no check against the DNA. The CDR3 loop spans 13 amino acids. Germline CDR1 KGHTA, CDR2 FQNQQP. The CDR3 sequence is CSSSYDWGETLYF. CDR3 DNA, as far as it was read: TGCTCCAGCAGTTACGACTGGGGGGAAACGCTGTAT.

Concerning this clone: The genes are named according to mouse. The read is 1 residue too short to cover the CDR3 end, so that end is filled in from the germline J gene. Within the sample, other DNA sequences also encode this same CDR3. The chain couples TRBV3 to TRBJ2-7; D remains unclear. Germline assignment: CDR1 SNHLY and CDR2 FYNGKV (reference sequence). This CDR3 has 13 residues. V lost 5 bases and J 0 bases, leaving 8 bases between the germline ends. Partial CDR3 DNA: TGTGCCAGCAGCCCGGGGAGCTCCTATGAACAGTAC. It encodes CASSPGSSYEQY. The complete CDR3 sequence is CASSPGSSYEQYF.

With respect to this clone: Mouse gene names and germline throughout. The read terminates 1 residue before the CDR3 end, so the remaining end is supplied by the germline J gene. V and J are TRBV13-1 and TRBJ2-3; 9 positions match TRBD2. The V gene's germline CDR1 is NSHNY and CDR2 SYGAGN. The V segment lost 5 bases and the J segment 1 base; nucleotides outside the gene matches: 2. This CDR3 has 14 amino acids. CDR3 DNA, as far as it was read: TGTGCCAGCAGAAGGACTGGGGGTGCAGAAACGCTGTAT. Its protein product is CASRRTGGAETLY. The full CDR3 sequence reads CASRRTGGAETLYF.

A word on this clone: Mouse names are used for the genes. The read ends 1 residue shy of where the CDR3 ends; the end is completed using the germline J gene. The chain recombines TRBV3 with TRBJ1-4, with 7 bases fitting TRBD1. Trimming took 0 bases from V and 4 from J; bases not matched to a gene: 8. Germline V lookup: CDR1 SNHLY, CDR2 FYNGKV (reference sequence). The CDR3 consists of 17 residues. The CDR3 region is CASSLALGGGYNERLFF. CDR3 bases read: TGTGCCAGCAGCTTAGCGCTCGGAGGGGGCTACAACGAAAGATTATTT.

A note on this clone: Each gene name is a mouse one. The CDR3 extends 1 residue past the end of the read, so its final part is completed from the germline J gene. This chain joins TRBV20 and TRBJ2-3; D is uncertain. Germline V gene data show CDR1 as GFQATS and CDR2 as STVNSAI. This CDR3 spans 13 amino acids. Trimming shortened V by 3 bases and J by 2 bases, and 9 bases separated the two germline ends. CDR3 in amino acids: CGASDLYAETLYF. The part of the CDR3 DNA that was read is TGTGGTGCTAGCGACCTTTATGCAGAAACGCTGTAT.

Worth noting for this clone: Gene labels here are mouse ones. The read falls 1 residue short of the CDR3 end, and the missing part is taken from the germline J gene. V usage is TRBV19 and J usage is TRBJ2-1; 9 nucleotides match TRBD2. Germline CDR1 and CDR2: FNHDT and SITEND (reference sequence). CDR3 length: 14 amino acids. Unmatched junction bases numbered 6, after V lost 7 bases and J lost 4 bases. The CDR3 region is CASSLGGPYAEQFF. The part of the CDR3 DNA that was read is TGTGCCAGCTCCTTGGGGGGGCCTTATGCTGAGCAGTTC.

Comments on this clone: Mouse gene names and germline throughout. The read gets to within 1 residue of the CDR3 end, and the germline J gene fills in the rest. The chain couples TRBV16 to TRBJ2-2; 11 bases line up with TRBD2. The ends lost 5 bases at V and 2 bases at J; junction bases unmatched: 4. The CDR3 runs 16 residues. Germline lookup yields CDR1 SGHSA and CDR2 FRNQAP. The CDR3 here is CASSPHWGGNTGQLYF. Partial CDR3 DNA: TGTGCAAGCAGCCCTCACTGGGGGGGCAACACCGGGCAGCTCTAC.

A note on this clone: The listed genes are named as in mouse. Read coverage stops 1 residue before the CDR3 terminus; the germline J gene supplies the remainder. The chain links TRBV4 to TRBJ1-5; a possible D gene is TRBD1 (6 bases). The CDR3 has 12 residues. In germline, CDR1 is LGHDT, CDR2 YNNKQL (reference sequence). V lost 6 bases, J lost 4 bases, and 7 bases lay in between. The CDR3 DNA, read in part, is TGTGCCAGCAGGGGGACAAACCAGGCTCCGCTT. It encodes CASRGTNQAPL. The CDR3 reads in full as CASRGTNQAPLF.

A note on this clone: Gene names are the mouse ones. CDR3 DNA (partial): TGTGCTAGCAGTTTATCGGGACATAACTCCGACTACACC. It translates to CASSLSGHNSDYT. The entire CDR3 sequence reads CASSLSGHNSDYTF. The J gene is TRBJ1-2, the V gene TRBV29; D perhaps matches TRBD1 (6 bases). The read halts 1 residue ahead of the CDR3 end, with the missing end drawn from the germline J gene. Looked up from germline, CDR1 is MSHET and CDR2 is SYDVDS. CDR3 length: 14 residues. V lost 0 bases and J 2 bases, leaving 7 bases between the germline ends.

About this clone itself: Genes here carry mouse names. The CDR3 goes on 1 residue after the read ends, and that part is filled in from the germline J gene. The chain is built from TRBV14 and TRBJ1-2; D perhaps matches TRBD1 (6 bases). In germline, CDR1 is SGHDT, CDR2 FRDEAV. This CDR3 comprises 14 residues. Trimming stripped 5 bases from V and 0 bases from J, with 11 bases between. CDR3: CASSFRGTNSDYTF. The DNA read from the CDR3 is TGTGCCAGCAGCTTCAGGGGAACAAACTCCGACTACACC.

In the case of this clone: Germline and genes here are mouse. CDR3 DNA, as far as it was read: TGTGCCAGCGGTGCCTTCGGACAGCCTAGTCAAAACACCTTGTAC. Its translation: CASGAFGQPSQNTLY. The CDR3 as a whole reads CASGAFGQPSQNTLYF. The V and J genes are TRBV13-2 and TRBJ2-4; possibly TRBD1 for D (6 bases). Read coverage stops 1 residue before the CDR3 terminus; the germline J gene supplies the remainder. This CDR3 comprises 16 residues. Germline lookup yields CDR1 NNHNN and CDR2 SYGAGS (reference sequence). The V gene lost 3 bases and the J gene lost 0 bases, with 14 bases spanning the gap.

In regard to this clone: The gene symbols are mouse symbols. Read coverage stops 1 residue before the CDR3 terminus; the germline J gene supplies the remainder. The V call is TRBV2, the J call TRBJ1-4; 7 bases map to TRBD1. Germline V gene lookup returns CDR1 LGHNA and CDR2 YSYQKL. CDR3 size: 17 residues. V was clipped by 0 bases and J by 0 bases; unmatched bases: 4. The DNA read from the CDR3 is TGTGCCAGCAGCCAAGATGGGACAGAAATTTCCAACGAAAGATTATTT. This translates into CASSQDGTEISNERLF. The whole CDR3 protein is CASSQDGTEISNERLFF.

As regards this clone: One junction end disagrees with the germline gene, perhaps due to a read error. Gene names and germline refer to mouse. The CDR3 extends 1 residue past the end of the read, so its final part is completed from the germline J gene. The rearrangement uses TRBV20 and TRBJ2-2, with TRBD2 identical over 10 bases. There are 14 residues in the CDR3. Per the germline V gene, CDR1 is GFQATS and CDR2 is STVNSAI. The part of the CDR3 DNA that was read is TGTGGTGCTGGGGACTGGGGAAACACCGGGCAGCTCTAC. Translation: CGAGDWGNTGQLY. From start to end, the CDR3 is CGAGDWGNTGQLYF.

This clone showed up just once. Gene names refer to mouse genes. The missing CDR3 end, 1 residue past where the read stops, is filled in from the germline J gene. The chain has TRBV16 and TRBJ2-5, with D perhaps TRBD2 (7 bases). CDR3 length equals 15 residues. CDR1 and CDR2 (germline): SGHSA, FRNQAP. V lost 0 bases and J lost 1, with 8 bases in between. The sequenced CDR3 bases are TGTGCAAGCAGCTTAGAAGGGGGGGACCAAGACACCCAGTAC. Residues: CASSLEGGDQDTQY. The complete CDR3 sequence is CASSLEGGDQDTQYF.

Regarding this clone: The gene names here belong to mouse. Read sequence stops 1 residue before the CDR3 end, and the germline J gene provides the missing end. The chain uses TRBV13-2 and TRBJ2-1, with unresolved D. The CDR3 loop spans 15 amino acids. The germline gives CDR1 NNHNN, CDR2 SYGAGS (reference sequence). Trimming removed 2 bases at V and 4 bases at J, with 13 bases between. The sequenced part of the CDR3 DNA is TGTGCCAGCGGTGAAAGCAGCAGGCTGTATGCTGAGCAGTTC. Translation: CASGESSRLYAEQF. The whole CDR3 sequence is CASGESSRLYAEQFF.

On this clone: The genes are named according to mouse. The CDR3 end lies 1 residue beyond the end of the read and is filled in from the germline J gene. The same CDR3 can be traced to other DNA sequences in this sample. V gene TRBV31 combines with J gene TRBJ2-3; either TRBD1 or TRBD2 may supply D (6 bases each). This CDR3 has 14 residues. Germline assignment: CDR1 GKSSPN and CDR2 SITVG. Trimming removed 0 bases from V and 0 bases from J, with 7 bases in between. Partial CDR3 DNA: TGTGCCTGGAGTCTGGGGGCTAGTGCAGAAACGCTGTAT. Translating gives CAWSLGASAETLY. The full CDR3 sequence reads CAWSLGASAETLYF. The complete variable domain, with remaining parts taken from reference TRBV31 and TRBJ2-3, reads AQTIHQWPVAEIKAVGSPLSLGCTIKGKSSPNLYWYWQATGGTLQQLFYSITVGQVESVVQLNLSASRPKDDQFILSTEKLLLSHSGFYLCAWSLGASAETLYFGSGTRLTVL.